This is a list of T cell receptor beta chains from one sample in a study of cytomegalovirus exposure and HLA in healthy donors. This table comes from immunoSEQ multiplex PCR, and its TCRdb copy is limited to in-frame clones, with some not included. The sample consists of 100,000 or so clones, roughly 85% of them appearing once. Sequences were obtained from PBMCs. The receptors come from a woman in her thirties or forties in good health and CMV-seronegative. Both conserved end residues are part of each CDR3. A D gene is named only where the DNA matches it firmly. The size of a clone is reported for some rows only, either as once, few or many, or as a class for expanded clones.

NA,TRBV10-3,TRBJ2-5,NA,TGTGCCATCAGTGAGTCAGGACTTTCCGGGGAGGAGACCCAGTACTTC,CAISESGLSGEETQYF
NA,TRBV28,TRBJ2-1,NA,TGTGCCAGCAGTTTAGCCCTCTCGCTTCCTAACAATGAGCAGTTCTTC,CASSLALSLPNNEQFF
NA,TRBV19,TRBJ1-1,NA,TGTGCCAGTAGCCCACAGGGATCGAACACTGAAGCTTTCTTT,CASSPQGSNTEAFF
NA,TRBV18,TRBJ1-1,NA,TGTGCCAGCTCACCAAATCGAGACACTGAAGCTTTCTTT,CASSPNRDTEAFF
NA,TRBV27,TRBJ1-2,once,TGTGCCAGCGGGGGCGCGGTCTATGGCTACACCTTC,CASGGAVYGYTF
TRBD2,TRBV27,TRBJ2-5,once,TGTGCCAGCAGTTTATCGGGTAGCGGGATCCAAGAGACCCAGTACTTC,CASSLSGSGIQETQYF
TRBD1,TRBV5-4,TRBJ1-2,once,TGTGCCAGCAGCTCCGACAGGGGCTATGGCTACACCTTC,CASSSDRGYGYTF
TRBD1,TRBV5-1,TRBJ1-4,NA,TGCGCCAGCAGCTTGGCCTCCGGGACAGGGTATGAAAAACTGTTTTTT,CASSLASGTGYEKLFF
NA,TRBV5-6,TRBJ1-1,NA,TGTGCCAGCAGGGAGGAAAGGGAGGACACTGAAGCTTTCTTT,CASREEREDTEAFF
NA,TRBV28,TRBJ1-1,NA,TGTGCCAGCAAAGAGCCGAACACTGAAGCTTTCTTT,CASKEPNTEAFF
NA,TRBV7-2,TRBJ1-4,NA,TGTGCCAGCAGCCGACGTCGGGGGGTCGAAAAACTGTTTTTT,CASSRRRGVEKLFF
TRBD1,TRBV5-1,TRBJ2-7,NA,TGCGCCAGCAGCTTGGGGCCGGGACAGGGAATGAAGCAGTACTTC,CASSLGPGQGMKQYF
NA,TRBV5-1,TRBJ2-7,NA,TGCGCCAGCAGCTTGGACCCTCCACTTGCAGCGTTCTCCTACGAGCAGTACTTC,CASSLDPPLAAFSYEQYF
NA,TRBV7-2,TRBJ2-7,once,TGTGCCAGCAGCTTGTCTTCCGAGCAGTACTTC,CASSLSSEQYF
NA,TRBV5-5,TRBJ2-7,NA,TGTGCCAGCAGCTTGGGACCCAGGGGCCAACCCTTCACCTACGAGCAGTACTTC,CASSLGPRGQPFTYEQYF
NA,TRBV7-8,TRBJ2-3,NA,TGTGCCAGCAGCTCTGGCCCCGGGACTCCAATCGAGGATACGCAGTATTTT,CASSSGPGTPIEDTQYF